This T cell receptor (beta chain) was observed in a study of T cells in Graves' hyperthyroidism and ophthalmopathy. TCR beta CDR3 sequences were amplified from RNA transcripts. First-round RT-PCR targeting the TCR CDR3 was performed with the HTBI primer set. From the multiplex PCR reads, TCRdb called clonotypes with MiXCR, one entry per CDR3 protein. The table includes approximately 430,000 distinct CDR3 sequences, around 15% detected once. Per the germline V gene, CDR1 is MNHNS and CDR2 is SASEGT. V dropped 5 bases and J dropped 5 bases, with 15 bases sitting between them. This CDR3 is built from 14 residues.

This sequence joins TRBV6-1 and TRBJ2-5; D not certain. The specimen sequenced was blood. The clonotype originates from a man between 18 and 35 years old with Graves' ophthalmopathy. CDR3 bases: TGTGCCAGCAGTTCCGGCACCCTAGGGGAGACCCAGTACTTC. Translation: CASSSGTLGETQYF.